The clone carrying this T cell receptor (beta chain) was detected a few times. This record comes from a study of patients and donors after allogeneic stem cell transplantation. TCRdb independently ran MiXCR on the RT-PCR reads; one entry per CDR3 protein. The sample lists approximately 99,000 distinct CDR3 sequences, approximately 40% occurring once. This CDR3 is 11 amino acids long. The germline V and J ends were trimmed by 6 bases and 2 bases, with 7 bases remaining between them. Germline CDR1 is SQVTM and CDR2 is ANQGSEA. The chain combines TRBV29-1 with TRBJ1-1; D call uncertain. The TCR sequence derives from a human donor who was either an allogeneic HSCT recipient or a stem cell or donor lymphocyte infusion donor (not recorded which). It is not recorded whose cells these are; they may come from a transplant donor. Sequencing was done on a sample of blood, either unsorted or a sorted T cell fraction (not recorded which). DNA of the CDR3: TGCAGCGTAAGAAGAAACACTGAAGCTTTCTTT. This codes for CSVRRNTEAFF.